Following are 30 T cell receptor beta chains from one sample sequenced in a study of shared clonotypes between healthy human individuals. Using immunoSEQ multiplex PCR, the repertoire was profiled, and TCRdb retains in-frame clones only, with some absent. This table has approximately 980,000 clones, around three quarters appearing once. Sequencing input: memory CD4+ T cells sorted from blood. Subset given: CD45RA-negative fraction. The origin of the receptors is a man aged 18 to 29 in good health.

This sequence joins TRBV6-6 and TRBJ2-1; no clear D gene. Trimming removed 5 bases at V and 7 bases at J, with 6 bases between. CDR1 and CDR2 (germline): MNHNY, SVGAGI (reference sequence). The CDR3 has 11 residues. CDR3 loop: CASSQVNEQFF. The CDR3 DNA is TGTGCCAGCAGTCAGGTTAATGAGCAGTTCTTC.

The V and J genes are TRBV6-1 and TRBJ2-5; D is ambiguous. The germline gives CDR1 MNHNS, CDR2 SASEGT. CDR3 length: 16 residues. Deletions cut 2 bases from V and 5 bases from J, with 18 bases between. The CDR3 sequence is CASSEIAPRRSETQYF. The CDR3 DNA reads as TGTGCCAGCAGTGAAATAGCCCCGAGGCGGTCCGAGACCCAGTACTTC.

V and J are TRBV29-1 and TRBJ2-5; 7 nucleotides match TRBD1. Germline CDR1 SQVTM, CDR2 ANQGSEA. Trimming took 2 bases from V and 12 from J; bases not matched to a gene: 6. The CDR3 is 11 residues long. The CDR3 region is CSVEPGDREYF. CDR3 bases: TGCAGCGTTGAACCAGGTGACAGGGAGTACTTC.

The CDR3 nucleotides are TGTGCCAGCAGTATACCAAGAGGCACTGAAGCTTTCTTT. Protein product: CASSIPRGTEAFF. The chain employs TRBV6-5 and TRBJ1-1, with D unresolved. The V end was cut by 5 bases, the J end by 4 bases, with 11 bases between. CDR3 length: 13 amino acids. Germline CDR1 MNHEY, CDR2 SVGAGI.

This sequence joins TRBV2 and TRBJ2-5; either TRBD1 or TRBD2 may supply D (5 bases each). Germline assignment: CDR1 SNHLY and CDR2 FYNNEI. The V gene lost 1 base and the J gene lost 5 bases, with 14 bases spanning the gap. This CDR3 comprises 15 residues. The CDR3 sequence: CASSEERGVAETQYF. Here the CDR3 DNA reads TGTGCCAGCAGTGAAGAGAGAGGGGTAGCCGAGACCCAGTACTTC.

This sequence joins TRBV6-1 and TRBJ1-5; tentatively, D is TRBD1 (6 bases). Trimming took 6 bases from V and 5 from J, leaving 14 bases between them. The CDR3 sequence is 14 residues long. Germline CDR1 is MNHNS and CDR2 is SASEGT. The CDR3 DNA sequence: TGTGCCAGCAGACAAACAGGGACCCATCAGCCCCAGCATTTT. It specifies CASRQTGTHQPQHF.

The chain combines TRBV4-2 with TRBJ2-2; D gene ambiguous. There are 16 residues in the CDR3. Germline V CDR1 and CDR2: LGHNA, YNFKEQ. The V gene lost 0 bases and the J gene lost 0 bases, with 8 bases spanning the gap. Written as DNA, the CDR3 is TGTGCCAGCAGCCAAGATCCAGTAGCGAACACCGGGGAGCTGTTTTTT. Encoded protein: CASSQDPVANTGELFF.

This clone was counted only a few times. This chain joins TRBV27 and TRBJ1-4, with D perhaps TRBD1 (5 bases). The germline gives CDR1 MNHEY, CDR2 SMNVEV (reference sequence). The CDR3 is 18 residues long. V gave up 6 bases and J gave up 1 base, with 21 bases separating them. CDR3 protein: CASRRQAGGGGTNEKLFF. DNA of the CDR3: TGTGCCAGCAGACGCCAGGCCGGGGGAGGTGGAACTAATGAAAAACTGTTTTTT.

Comments on this clone: Other DNA sequences in this specimen translate into the identical CDR3. The chain couples TRBV5-1 to TRBJ2-3; D uncertain. This CDR3 is built from 12 residues. Germline assignment: CDR1 SGHRS and CDR2 YFSETQ. Trimming removed 4 bases at V and 2 bases at J, with 5 bases between. The CDR3 DNA is TGCGCCAGCAGCCAGGACACAGATACGCAGTATTTT. Protein product: CASSQDTDTQYF.

The gene calls are TRBV5-1 and TRBJ1-4; D not certain. Germline lookup yields CDR1 SGHRS and CDR2 YFSETQ. This CDR3 region has 12 residues. Trimming took off 1 base at V and 8 bases at J, with 6 bases between the two ends. CDR3 DNA sequence: TGCGCCAGCAGCTTGAATGAGGAAAAACTGTTTTTT. It specifies CASSLNEEKLFF.

The chain combines TRBV5-4 with TRBJ1-1; D call uncertain. Trimming removed 6 bases at V and 1 base at J, with 10 bases between. The CDR3 is made up of 13 amino acids. Germline values: CDR1 SGHNT, CDR2 YYREEE (reference sequence). CDR3 protein: CASNQDGNTEAFF. CDR3 sequence (DNA): TGTGCCAGCAACCAGGACGGGAACACTGAAGCTTTCTTT. Using reference TRBV5-4 and TRBJ1-1 for the parts outside the CDR3, the full variable domain is ETGVTQSPTHLIKTRGQQVTLRCSSQSGHNTVSWYQQALGQGPQFIFQYYREEENGRGNFPPRFSGLQFPNYSSELNVNALELDDSALYLCASNQDGNTEAFFGQGTRLTVV.

The chain combines TRBV5-4 with TRBJ1-3; no reliable D call. Germline assignment: CDR1 SGHNT and CDR2 YYREEE (reference sequence). The germline V and J ends were trimmed by 0 bases and 0 bases, with 7 bases remaining between them. The CDR3 runs to 15 residues. The CDR3 sequence: CASSLGPTSGNTIYF. The DNA of the CDR3 is TGTGCCAGCAGCTTGGGGCCGACCTCTGGAAACACCATATATTTT.

The genes are TRBV6-5 and TRBJ1-2; D is unresolved. The CDR3 extends over 15 amino acids. V gave up 2 bases and J gave up 7 bases, with 17 bases separating them. CDR1 and CDR2 from the germline V gene are MNHEY and SVGAGI. The CDR3 is CASSYPGSSGRGYTF. Here the CDR3 DNA reads TGTGCCAGCAGTTACCCCGGCTCGTCTGGACGTGGCTACACCTTC.

This rearrangement joins TRBV5-5 to TRBJ1-2, with unresolved D. Trimming shortened V by 2 bases and J by 0 bases, and 14 bases separated the two germline ends. Germline V gives CDR1 SGHKS, CDR2 YYEKEE (reference sequence). The length of the CDR3 is 16 residues. The CDR3 region is CASSLTWTAANYGYTF. Here the CDR3 DNA reads TGTGCCAGCAGCTTAACTTGGACGGCAGCTAACTATGGCTACACCTTC.

This rearrangement joins TRBV18 to TRBJ2-1; 12 nucleotides match TRBD2. V was pared by 3 bases and J by 9 bases, with 6 bases of the junction left unmatched. This CDR3 region has 15 residues. CDR1 and CDR2 (germline): KGHSH, LQKENI. CDR3 DNA sequence: TGTGCCAGCTCACCGATGACTAGCGGGGGTGGTGAGCAGTTCTTC. Its protein is CASSPMTSGGGEQFF.

This clone was picked up a small number of times. The gene calls are TRBV4-2 and TRBJ1-3; perhaps TRBD1 as D (5 bases). CDR1 is LGHNA and CDR2 is YNFKEQ in the germline V gene. This CDR3 has 15 residues. The ends were cut back, 1 base at V and 4 bases at J, with 11 bases in the middle. CDR3 in amino acids: CASSQAGGDGNTIYF. Here the CDR3 DNA reads TGTGCCAGCAGCCAAGCGGGTGGGGACGGAAACACCATATATTTT.

Only a few counts were recorded for this clone. This chain uses TRBV30 with TRBJ1-1; D ambiguous. CDR1 and CDR2 (germline): GTSNPN, SVGIG (reference sequence). V shed 3 bases and J shed 1 base, with 12 bases lying between them. This CDR3 is built from 14 residues. CDR3 in DNA: TGTGCCTGGAGAAGGGAAGCAGGGAACACTGAAGCTTTCTTT. Translation: CAWRREAGNTEAFF.

The chain uses TRBV30 and TRBJ1-3; D is ambiguous. Germline V lookup: CDR1 GTSNPN, CDR2 SVGIG (reference sequence). Between the trimmed V and J ends, which lost 3 bases and 0 bases, there was a span of 12 bases. The CDR3 totals 15 residues. CDR3 sequence: CAWRWVGSSGNTIYF. The CDR3 DNA follows: TGTGCCTGGAGGTGGGTAGGGAGCTCTGGAAACACCATATATTTT.

The V gene is TRBV10-3, the J gene TRBJ2-7; 10 bases map to TRBD2. V dropped 6 bases and J dropped 2; count of bases not matched to a gene: 7. Germline-derived CDR1 and CDR2 are ENHRY and SYGVKD. The CDR3 has 15 amino acids. The CDR3 loop is CAISSGLAETYEQYF. CDR3 DNA sequence: TGTGCCATCAGCTCAGGACTAGCGGAGACCTACGAGCAGTACTTC.

The rearrangement uses TRBV6-5 and TRBJ2-7; D might be TRBD1 (6 bases). The CDR3 is made up of 15 amino acids. Looked up from germline, CDR1 is MNHEY and CDR2 is SVGAGI. V was clipped by 0 bases and J by 5 bases, with 14 bases between them. CDR3 bases: TGTGCCAGCAGTTACTCGCCCAGGGGAAACCACGAGCAGTACTTC. Residues: CASSYSPRGNHEQYF.

This chain links TRBV7-2 with TRBJ1-6; weak D call: TRBD1 (5 bases). The CDR3 sequence is 15 residues long. CDR1 and CDR2 (germline): SGHTA, FQGNSA. Between the trimmed V and J ends, which lost 5 bases and 7 bases, there was a span of 15 bases. The CDR3 sequence is CASSPGAGGNSPLHF. The CDR3 nucleotides are TGTGCCAGCAGCCCCGGGGCAGGAGGGAATTCACCCCTCCACTTT.

V gene TRBV6-6 combines with J gene TRBJ2-7; 14 nucleotides align to TRBD2. V lost 5 bases and J lost 4; bases outside the gene matches: 4. CDR3 length: 15 residues. Germline V gives CDR1 MNHNY, CDR2 SVGAGI (reference sequence). This chain's CDR3 is CASSGTSGRTYEQYF. The DNA of the CDR3 is TGTGCCAGCAGTGGGACTAGCGGGAGAACTTACGAGCAGTACTTC.

This chain connects TRBV13 to TRBJ1-3; D not certain. Trimming shortened V by 5 bases and J by 0 bases, and 11 bases separated the two germline ends. Germline CDR1 and CDR2: PRHDT and FYEKMQ (reference sequence). The CDR3 is made up of 15 amino acids. This chain's CDR3 is CASSPGRSSGNTIYF. CDR3 in DNA: TGTGCCAGCAGCCCCGGTCGGTCCTCTGGAAACACCATATATTTT.

V usage is TRBV6-5 and J usage is TRBJ1-5; tentatively, D is TRBD1 (6 bases). Deletions cut 8 bases from V and 6 bases from J, with 11 bases between. This CDR3 has 12 residues. The germline CDR1 and CDR2 sequences are MNHEY and SVGAGI. CDR3 nucleotides: TGTGCCAGCGGGGGGGGCGGTCAGCCCCAGCATTTT. Amino acid sequence: CASGGGGQPQHF.

This clone has a single count. The sample holds other DNA sequences that translate to the same CDR3. The gene calls are TRBV25-1 and TRBJ1-1; tentatively, D is TRBD1 (5 bases). Germline V gives CDR1 MGHDK, CDR2 SYGVNS. Trimming took off 0 bases at V and 5 bases at J, with 10 bases between the two ends. CDR3 length: 14 amino acids. The CDR3 nucleotides are TGTGCCAGCAGTGAATATTTGGAGGGGACTGAAGCTTTCTTT. Protein product: CASSEYLEGTEAFF.

This clone occurred once. Other DNA sequences within the sample encode an identical CDR3. This chain uses TRBV6-5 with TRBJ1-5, with D unclear. The germline CDR1 and CDR2 sequences are MNHEY and SVGAGI. V was cut by 6 bases and J by 3 bases, with 12 bases left in between. The CDR3 is 14 residues long. The CDR3 is CASRDRSLNQPQHF. The DNA for the CDR3 is TGTGCCAGCAGGGACCGAAGCCTCAATCAGCCCCAGCATTTT.

A note on this clone: A read error may be the cause here, since a much bigger clone is one base away. Other DNA variants within this sample encode the same CDR3. The V and J genes are TRBV11-2 and TRBJ2-7; tentatively, D is TRBD2 (5 bases). Germline V gives CDR1 SGHAT, CDR2 FQNNGV. V was clipped by 2 bases and J by 4 bases, with 6 bases between them. This CDR3 comprises 12 residues. CDR3 amino acids: CASSLTGYEQYF. The CDR3 nucleotides read TGTGCCAGCAGCTTAACGGGATACGAGCAGTACTTC.

This sequence joins TRBV6-5 and TRBJ1-1, with a weak D call TRBD1 (6 bases). This CDR3 region has 14 residues. Germline assignment: CDR1 MNHEY and CDR2 SVGAGI. Trimming removed 5 bases from V and 6 bases from J, with 16 bases in between. CDR3 sequence (DNA): TGTGCCAGCAGTCTAGCTCAGGGGAGAGCTGAAGCTTTCTTT. It codes for CASSLAQGRAEAFF.

This clone appeared a single time. The gene calls are TRBV5-4 and TRBJ1-1, with D possibly TRBD1 on 5 matching bases. This CDR3 is 15 amino acids long. Looked up from germline, CDR1 is SGHNT and CDR2 is YYREEE (reference sequence). V was pared by 0 bases and J by 4 bases, with 13 bases between. The CDR3 DNA is TGTGCCAGCAGCTTGGTCGGGGGAGGGAGCACTGAAGCTTTCTTT. As protein: CASSLVGGGSTEAFF.

This clone was seen just once. The chain joins TRBV5-8 to TRBJ1-6; D possibly corresponds to TRBD1 (6 bases). The germline V gene has CDR1 SGHTS and CDR2 YDEGEE. V gave up 4 bases and J gave up 10 bases, with 12 bases separating them. CDR3 length equals 13 residues. The CDR3 DNA sequence: TGTGCCAGCAGCACCGGACAGAACTCACCCCTCCACTTT. Residues: CASSTGQNSPLHF.